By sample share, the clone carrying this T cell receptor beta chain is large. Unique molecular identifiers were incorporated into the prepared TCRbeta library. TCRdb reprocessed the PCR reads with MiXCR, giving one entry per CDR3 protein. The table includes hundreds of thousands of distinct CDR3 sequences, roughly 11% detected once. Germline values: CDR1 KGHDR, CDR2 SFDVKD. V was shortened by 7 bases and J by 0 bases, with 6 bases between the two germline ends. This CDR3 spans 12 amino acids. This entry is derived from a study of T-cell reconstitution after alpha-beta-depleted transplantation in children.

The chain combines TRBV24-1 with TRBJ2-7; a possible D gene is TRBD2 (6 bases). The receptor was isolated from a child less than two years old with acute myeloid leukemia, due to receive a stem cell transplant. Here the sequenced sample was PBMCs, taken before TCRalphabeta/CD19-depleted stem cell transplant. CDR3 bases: TGTGCCACCAGCGGGGGCTCCTACGAGCAGTACTTC. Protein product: CATSGGSYEQYF.